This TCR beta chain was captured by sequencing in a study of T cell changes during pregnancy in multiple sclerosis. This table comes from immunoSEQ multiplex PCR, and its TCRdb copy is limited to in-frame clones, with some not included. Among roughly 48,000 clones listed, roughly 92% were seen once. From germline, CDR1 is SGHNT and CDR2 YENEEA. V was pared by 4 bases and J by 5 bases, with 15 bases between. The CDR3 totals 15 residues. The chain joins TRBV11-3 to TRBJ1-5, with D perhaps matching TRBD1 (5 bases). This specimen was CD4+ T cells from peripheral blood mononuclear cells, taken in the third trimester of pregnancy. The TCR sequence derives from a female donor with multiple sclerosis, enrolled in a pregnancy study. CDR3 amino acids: CASSSVWGGDQPQHF. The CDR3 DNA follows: TGTGCCAGCAGCTCAGTATGGGGGGGGGATCAGCCCCAGCATTTT.